The 21 T cell receptor beta chains presented below share a single source sample, sequenced in a study of breast tumors, draining lymph nodes, adjacent tissues. Axillary draining lymph nodes of breast cancer patients supplied the node samples. TCRdb reprocessed the multiplex PCR reads with MiXCR, giving one entry per CDR3 protein. The sample has more than 85,000 distinct CDR3 sequences; 21% are singletons. Sequencing used axillary lymph node tissue. The receptors come from a female donor with breast cancer. Some clones in this sample may be carry-over from other donors' samples.

This clonotype was counted ten times or more. CDR3 in amino acids: CASSVTGHNSPLHF. CDR3 in DNA: TGTGCCAGCAGTGTTACAGGTCACAATTCACCCCTCCACTTT. This chain connects TRBV2 to TRBJ1-6; D perhaps matches TRBD1 (5 bases). Looked up from germline, CDR1 is SNHLY and CDR2 is FYNNEI. Trimming pared 4 bases from V and 7 bases from J, leaving 11 bases between. There are 14 residues in the CDR3.

Many counts were recorded for this clonotype. The chain carries TRBV19 and TRBJ1-2; D not resolved. The CDR3 has 17 residues. Germline CDR1 LNHDA, CDR2 SQIVND (reference sequence). V was cut by 0 bases and J by 4 bases, with 18 bases left in between. CDR3 in amino acids: CASSIDRMEGLGYGYTF. The CDR3 bases are TGTGCCAGTAGTATAGATCGAATGGAGGGTCTAGGCTATGGCTACACCTTC.

This clonotype has just a few counts. This chain connects TRBV15 to TRBJ2-6; D is possibly TRBD1 (5 bases). V was pared by 0 bases and J by 3 bases, with 6 bases between. The CDR3 extends over 15 amino acids. Per the germline V gene, CDR1 is LNHNV and CDR2 is YYDKDF (reference sequence). CDR3 sequence: CATSREGVGANVLTF. In DNA form, the CDR3 reads TGTGCCACCAGCAGAGAAGGGGTTGGGGCCAACGTCCTGACTTTC.

This clonotype was counted many times. The chain joins TRBV27 to TRBJ2-1; a possible D gene is TRBD2 (6 bases). Germline V gene sequence: CDR1 MNHEY, CDR2 SMNVEV (reference sequence). Trimming left V 4 bases short and J 7 bases short, with 20 bases between. This CDR3 is built from 16 residues. The CDR3 spells CASSSLAETPGNEQFF. The CDR3 DNA is TGTGCCAGCAGTTCTTTAGCGGAGACTCCGGGGAATGAGCAGTTCTTC.

There are many counts of this clonotype. This chain uses TRBV7-9 with TRBJ2-7, with 11 nucleotides matching TRBD2. Germline loops: CDR1 SEHNR, CDR2 FQNEAQ (reference sequence). The CDR3 spans 16 residues. Germline trimming cut 5 bases from V and 0 bases from J; bases unmatched to any gene: 6. CDR3 in DNA: TGTGCCAGCAGCATAACTAGCGGGAGTTTCTCCTACGAGCAGTACTTC. It is translated as CASSITSGSFSYEQYF. Full variable domain (remainder filled in from reference TRBV7-9 and TRBJ2-7): DTGVSQNPRHKITKRGQNVTFRCDPISEHNRLYWYRQTLGQGPEFLTYFQNEAQLEKSRLLSDRFSAERPKGSFSTLEIQRTEQGDSAMYLCASSITSGSFSYEQYFGPGTRLTVT.

This clonotype turned up a few times. The V and J genes are TRBV18 and TRBJ1-4, with D hard to call. The CDR3 is made up of 15 amino acids. The germline V gene encodes CDR1 KGHSH and CDR2 LQKENI. V was shortened by 4 bases and J by 0 bases, with 9 bases between the two germline ends. The CDR3 spells CASSRNGPTNEKLFF. CDR3 in DNA: TGTGCCAGCTCACGTAACGGACCAACTAATGAAAAACTGTTTTTT.

This clonotype was seen repeatedly, ten times or more. The chain has TRBV9 and TRBJ2-1; 8 nucleotides align to TRBD2. This CDR3 is built from 16 residues. CDR1 and CDR2 from the germline V gene are SGDLS and YYNGEE. J lost 5 bases, V lost 0 bases, and 7 bases had no gene match. The CDR3 DNA sequence: TGTGCCAGCAGCGTAGAGGGTAGCGGGAACCACAATGAGCAGTTCTTC. Translated: CASSVEGSGNHNEQFF. The entire variable domain, with the rest obtained from reference TRBV9 and TRBJ2-1, is as follows: DSGVTQTPKHLITATGQRVTLRCSPRSGDLSVYWYQQSLDQGLQFLIQYYNGEERAKGNILERFSAQQFPDLHSELNLSSLELGDSALYFCASSVEGSGNHNEQFFGPGTRLTVL.

This clonotype was counted a few times. The CDR3 loop reads CASSQDHVTPYNEQFF. DNA of the CDR3: TGTGCCAGCAGCCAAGATCACGTGACTCCCTACAATGAGCAGTTCTTC. The genes are TRBV3-1 and TRBJ2-1, with D unresolved. This CDR3 has 16 amino acids. The germline V and J ends were trimmed by 0 bases and 2 bases, with 11 bases remaining between them. Germline V gene sequence: CDR1 LGHDT, CDR2 YNNKEL (reference sequence).

This clonotype was seen repeatedly, ten times or more. J is TRBJ2-1 and V is TRBV6-1; TRBD2 agrees at 9 bases. Germline V gives CDR1 MNHNS, CDR2 SASEGT. V was clipped by 0 bases and J by 10 bases; unmatched bases: 10. The CDR3 covers 16 residues. CDR3 bases: TGTGCCAGCAGTGAAGCAAGGGCTAGCGGGACGGTCGAGCAGTTCTTC. Amino acids: CASSEARASGTVEQFF.

This clonotype showed up many times. DNA of the CDR3: TGTGCCTGGAGTTTTCAGTATAATTCACCCCTCCACTTT. It encodes CAWSFQYNSPLHF. The chain is built from TRBV30 and TRBJ1-6; no clear D. The germline V gene encodes CDR1 GTSNPN and CDR2 SVGIG (reference sequence). There are 13 residues in the CDR3. The V end lost 2 bases, the J end lost 4 bases, and 6 bases lay between the germline ends.

This clonotype has ten or more counts. This chain connects TRBV11-2 to TRBJ2-1, with D possibly being TRBD2 (5 bases). The V gene's germline CDR1 is SGHAT and CDR2 FQNNGV. The CDR3 spans 12 residues. Deletions cut 3 bases from V and 9 bases from J, with 9 bases between. The DNA of the CDR3 is TGTGCCAGCAGCTTCACCGGGGTTGAGCAGTTCTTC. The encoded protein is CASSFTGVEQFF.

V and J are TRBV7-3 and TRBJ1-1; D is uncertain. Germline V gives CDR1 SGHTA, CDR2 FQGTGA. V lost 2 bases, J lost 1 base, and 5 bases lay in between. This CDR3 is 13 amino acids long. CDR3 amino acids: CASSLQQNTEAFF. As DNA, the CDR3 is TGTGCCAGCAGCTTACAGCAGAACACTGAAGCTTTCTTT.

At least ten counts were recorded for this clonotype. This chain links TRBV7-8 with TRBJ2-4; D gene ambiguous. The CDR3 has 14 residues. V was cut by 2 bases and J by 6 bases, with 11 bases left in between. In germline, CDR1 is SGHVS, CDR2 FQNEAQ. The CDR3 DNA follows: TGTGCCAGCAGCTTACTGGGTACGGGAAACATTCAGTACTTC. Translation gives CASSLLGTGNIQYF.

This clonotype has just one count. The rearrangement uses TRBV20-1 and TRBJ1-6; perhaps TRBD1 as D (6 bases). Germline loops: CDR1 DFQATT, CDR2 SNEGSKA (reference sequence). V gave up 3 bases and J gave up 10 bases, with 22 bases separating them. The length of the CDR3 is 16 residues. CDR3 protein: CSARPPTGSQGSPLHF. The DNA for the CDR3 is TGCAGTGCTAGGCCACCGACAGGCAGCCAAGGATCACCCCTCCACTTT.

The V call is TRBV6-6, the J call TRBJ1-5, with D possibly being TRBD2 (7 bases). The J call may be faulty, since TRBJ2-3 better matches the DNA end. The germline V gene encodes CDR1 MNHNY and CDR2 SVGAGI (reference sequence). The CDR3 has 15 residues. The CDR3 bases are TGTGCCAGCAGTTACGGAGGGGGGGCGAGGCAGCCCCAGTATTTT. As protein: CASSYGGGARQPQYF.

This clonotype was picked up many times. The gene calls are TRBV7-9 and TRBJ1-4; D gene uncertain. The germline V and J ends were trimmed by 4 bases and 0 bases, with 9 bases remaining between them. The CDR3 spans 15 residues. The V gene's germline CDR1 is SEHNR and CDR2 FQNEAQ (reference sequence). The CDR3, as DNA: TGTGCCAGCAGCTCGGACGGTTCAACTAATGAAAAACTGTTTTTT. This encodes CASSSDGSTNEKLFF.

This rearrangement joins TRBV7-9 to TRBJ2-1; 9 bases align to TRBD1. The CDR3 contains 15 residues. Germline-derived CDR1 and CDR2 are SEHNR and FQNEAQ (reference sequence). V was clipped by 5 bases and J by 8 bases; unmatched bases: 10. For the CDR3, the DNA is TGTGCCAGCAGCCCGACCCCTGACAGGGGGTATGAGCAGTTCTTC. This sequence encodes CASSPTPDRGYEQFF. The full variable domain, with the rest looked up from reference TRBV7-9 and TRBJ2-1, is DTGVSQNPRHKITKRGQNVTFRCDPISEHNRLYWYRQTLGQGPEFLTYFQNEAQLEKSRLLSDRFSAERPKGSFSTLEIQRTEQGDSAMYLCASSPTPDRGYEQFFGPGTRLTVL.

This clonotype was picked up many times. V is TRBV7-9 and J is TRBJ1-2; TRBD1 matches at 9 bases. CDR1 is SEHNR, CDR2 FQNEAQ, per germline (reference sequence). The CDR3 consists of 12 residues. Germline trimming cut 5 bases from V and 8 bases from J; bases unmatched to any gene: 3. The CDR3 here is CASSRTGVGYTF. CDR3 DNA: TGTGCCAGCAGCAGGACAGGGGTCGGCTACACCTTC.

This clonotype was picked up a small number of times. This sequence joins TRBV30 and TRBJ1-5; no clear D. CDR1 is GTSNPN and CDR2 is SVGIG in the germline V gene (reference sequence). The CDR3 is 15 residues long. V gave up 4 bases and J gave up 4 bases, with 17 bases separating them. CDR3 sequence: CAWKYPGRLNQPQHF. In DNA form, the CDR3 reads TGTGCCTGGAAGTATCCAGGACGATTGAATCAGCCCCAGCATTTT.

Points on this clonotype: The junction departs from the called germline gene at one end, perhaps through a read error. The chain joins TRBV27 to TRBJ1-5; weak D call: TRBD1 (5 bases). The V gene's germline CDR1 is MNHEY and CDR2 SMNVEV (reference sequence). The CDR3 contains 14 residues. The CDR3 sequence is CANSLEGRDQPQHF. CDR3 nucleotides: TGTGCCAACAGTTTAGAGGGGAGGGATCAGCCCCAGCATTTT.

This clonotype was detected many times. The rearrangement joins TRBV20-1 to TRBJ1-5, with D possibly TRBD1 on 6 matching bases. Trimming shortened V by 0 bases and J by 4 bases, and 16 bases separated the two germline ends. The CDR3 totals 16 residues. Looked up from germline, CDR1 is DFQATT and CDR2 is SNEGSKA (reference sequence). This CDR3 is CSAREFGQQRNQPQHF. The DNA of the CDR3 is TGCAGTGCTAGAGAGTTCGGACAGCAGAGAAATCAGCCCCAGCATTTT.